One sample yielded the 26 T cell receptor beta chains listed below, sequenced in a study of shared clonotypes between healthy human individuals. Here immunoSEQ multiplex PCR was the method, and the copy in TCRdb shows in-frame clones only, minus some. The sample holds a few million clones, about 92% seen once. The specimen was naive CD4+ T cells from PBMCs. Subset reported: CD45RA+ positively selected. The source is a man between 18 and 29 years old in good health. Some clones in this sample may be carry-over from other donors' samples.

The J gene is TRBJ2-1, the V gene TRBV6-6, with D possibly matching TRBD1 (6 bases). V was pared by 2 bases and J by 2 bases, with 10 bases between. The CDR3 runs to 15 residues. Germline V lookup: CDR1 MNHNY, CDR2 SVGAGI (reference sequence). The CDR3 DNA reads as TGTGCCAGCAGTTACGGGTCAGGGGCCTACAATGAGCAGTTCTTC. Protein: CASSYGSGAYNEQFF.

The chain employs TRBV7-9 and TRBJ1-5, with D hard to call. The CDR3 extends over 18 amino acids. Trimming took off 1 base at V and 4 bases at J, with 20 bases between the two ends. CDR1 is SEHNR, CDR2 FQNEAQ, per germline (reference sequence). The CDR3 spells CASSLDFGPERNNQPQHF. CDR3 nucleotides: TGTGCCAGCAGCTTAGATTTCGGCCCCGAGAGAAATAATCAGCCCCAGCATTTT.

The chain joins TRBV7-9 to TRBJ1-2; 12 positions agree with TRBD1. CDR3 size: 15 residues. The V and J ends lost 5 bases and 2 bases, in that order; junction bases with no gene match: 3. Germline CDR1 reads SEHNR; CDR2 reads FQNEAQ (reference sequence). The CDR3, as DNA: TGTGCCAGCAGCCCCGGGACAGGGGGCAACTATGGCTACACCTTC. It specifies CASSPGTGGNYGYTF.

The V gene is TRBV25-1, the J gene TRBJ2-7, with D perhaps assigned TRBD1 or TRBD2 (5 bases each). CDR1 is MGHDK, CDR2 SYGVNS, per germline. This CDR3 region has 16 residues. Deletions cut 5 bases from V and 3 bases from J, with 20 bases between. The CDR3 is CASSLSFEGPFYEQYF. For the CDR3, the DNA is TGTGCCAGCAGTCTATCCTTTGAGGGACCCTTCTACGAGCAGTACTTC.

The genes are TRBV7-3 and TRBJ2-3; tentative D call: TRBD2 (6 bases). V lost 3 bases and J 2 bases, leaving 12 bases between the germline ends. This CDR3 contains 15 residues. The germline CDR1 and CDR2 sequences are SGHTA and FQGTGA. In DNA form, the CDR3 reads TGTGCCAGCAGCTTCGAGCGGGCATACACAGATACGCAGTATTTT. Its protein is CASSFERAYTDTQYF.

This clone came up once. The V and J genes are TRBV6-4 and TRBJ2-3, with TRBD2 matching 7 bases. The CDR3 totals 14 residues. Germline V gene data show CDR1 as MRHNA and CDR2 as SNTAGT. J lost 3 bases, V lost 4 bases, and 4 bases had no gene match. The CDR3 spells CASSVAGETDTQYF. Written as DNA, the CDR3 is TGTGCCAGCAGTGTGGCGGGAGAGACAGATACGCAGTATTTT.

The chain employs TRBV5-1 and TRBJ2-7; no clear D gene. The CDR3 runs to 14 residues. CDR1 SGHRS and CDR2 YFSETQ come from the germline V gene. Trimming stripped 2 bases from V and 3 bases from J, with 12 bases between. The CDR3 bases are TGCGCCAGCAGCTTAACCCCCAGCAACTACGAGCAGTACTTC. Amino acids: CASSLTPSNYEQYF. Full variable domain (remainder filled in from reference TRBV5-1 and TRBJ2-7): KAGVTQTPRYLIKTRGQQVTLSCSPISGHRSVSWYQQTPGQGLQFLFEYFSETQRNKGNFPGRFSGRQFSNSRSEMNVSTLELGDSALYLCASSLTPSNYEQYFGPGTRLTVT.

The chain employs TRBV2 and TRBJ1-5; D unclear. The V and J ends lost 5 bases and 6 bases respectively, with 8 bases between them. Germline V gene lookup returns CDR1 SNHLY and CDR2 FYNNEI. The CDR3 spans 12 residues. CDR3 in amino acids: CASSRMIQPQHF. CDR3 nucleotides: TGTGCCAGCAGTAGGATGATTCAGCCCCAGCATTTT.

This clone has only a few counts. Different DNA sequences within this sample yield the same CDR3. This rearrangement joins TRBV2 to TRBJ1-1, with unresolved D. The CDR3 is 12 residues long. The germline CDR1 and CDR2 sequences are SNHLY and FYNNEI. V lost 4 bases and J lost 1, with 4 bases in between. DNA of the CDR3: TGTGCCAGCAGTGCAGGGAACACTGAAGCTTTCTTT. It translates to CASSAGNTEAFF.

The V call is TRBV2, the J call TRBJ2-1, with TRBD2 matching 13 bases. The CDR3 consists of 16 residues. The germline V gene has CDR1 SNHLY and CDR2 FYNNEI. The V gene end was trimmed by 4 bases and the J gene end by 6 bases; junction bases not matched to a gene: 6. CDR3: CASSGGTSGISNEQFF. CDR3 coding DNA: TGTGCCAGCAGTGGGGGGACTAGCGGGATTAGCAATGAGCAGTTCTTC. Full variable domain (rest looked up from reference TRBV2 and TRBJ2-1): EPEVTQTPSHQVTQMGQEVILRCVPISNHLYFYWYRQILGQKVEFLVSFYNNEISEKSEIFDDQFSVERPDGSNFTLKIRSTKLEDSAMYFCASSGGTSGISNEQFFGPGTRLTVL.

This clone was seen once. CDR3 nucleotides: TGTGCCAGCTCACCACCCAGCGCGGGACTCACCATATATTTT. This codes for CASSPPSAGLTIYF. The rearrangement joins TRBV18 to TRBJ1-3, with TRBD1 as a possible D gene (5 bases). The CDR3 totals 14 residues. Germline loops: CDR1 KGHSH, CDR2 LQKENI. V lost 0 bases, J lost 9 bases, and 12 bases lay in between.

In its sample, this clone was seen once. In DNA, the CDR3 is TGTGCCAGCAGCTTGAATAGCGGGAGTGGGGAGACCCAGTACTTC. This encodes CASSLNSGSGETQYF. The chain carries TRBV7-2 and TRBJ2-5; 9 nucleotides match TRBD2. V dropped 3 bases and J dropped 5; count of bases not matched to a gene: 7. The CDR3 length is 15 residues. Germline V gene data show CDR1 as SGHTA and CDR2 as FQGNSA. Supplemented by reference TRBV7-2 and TRBJ2-5, the full variable domain reads GAGVSQSPSNKVTEKGKDVELRCDPISGHTALYWYRQSLGQGLEFLIYFQGNSAPDKSGLPSDRFSAERTGGSVSTLTIQRTQQEDSAVYLCASSLNSGSGETQYFGPGTRLLVL.

The chain recombines TRBV14 with TRBJ2-2; D is uncertain. The CDR3 sequence is 12 residues long. Germline V gene lookup returns CDR1 SGHDN and CDR2 FVKESK. The V and J ends lost 2 bases and 6 bases respectively, with 4 bases between them. Written as DNA, the CDR3 is TGTGCCAGCAGCCAAAGGGCCGGGGAGCTGTTTTTT. Translation gives CASSQRAGELFF.

CDR3: CASRPIDRSRTQYF. The CDR3 DNA sequence: TGTGCCAGCAGGCCAATCGACCGCTCGCGGACCCAGTACTTC. The chain combines TRBV6-5 with TRBJ2-5; D unclear. Germline values: CDR1 MNHEY, CDR2 SVGAGI. The CDR3 spans 14 residues. V was pared by 6 bases and J by 7 bases, with 18 bases between.

The V and J genes are TRBV6-5 and TRBJ1-1, with a tentative D call TRBD1 (6 bases). V was clipped by 6 bases and J by 7 bases, with 15 bases between them. Germline V gene data show CDR1 as MNHEY and CDR2 as SVGAGI. The CDR3 is made up of 13 amino acids. CDR3 DNA: TGTGCCAGCAGCCCCGCGGGGGGGCTTGAAGCTTTCTTT. It yields the protein CASSPAGGLEAFF.

J is TRBJ2-7 and V is TRBV5-4; D unclear. Germline V gene data show CDR1 as SGHNT and CDR2 as YYREEE (reference sequence). The CDR3 loop spans 14 amino acids. With 0 bases removed from V and 6 bases from J, the gap between germline ends came to 13 bases. CDR3 DNA sequence: TGTGCCAGCAGCTTGGACCTCCTGGGTGCCGAGCAGTACTTC. Translated: CASSLDLLGAEQYF. Combining the CDR3 with reference TRBV5-4 and TRBJ2-7 gives the whole variable domain ETGVTQSPTHLIKTRGQQVTLRCSSQSGHNTVSWYQQALGQGPQFIFQYYREEENGRGNFPPRFSGLQFPNYSSELNVNALELDDSALYLCASSLDLLGAEQYFGPGTRLTVT.

This chain joins TRBV9 and TRBJ2-3; TRBD2 aligns across 14 bases. Looked up from germline, CDR1 is SGDLS and CDR2 is YYNGEE. The CDR3 covers 17 residues. V shed 2 bases, J shed 5 bases, and the junction held 7 bases outside the gene matches. CDR3 sequence reads: CASSVGTSGSGGDTQYF. CDR3 nucleotides: TGTGCCAGCAGCGTCGGGACTAGCGGGAGTGGGGGAGATACGCAGTATTTT. Complete variable domain (other parts from reference TRBV9 and TRBJ2-3): DSGVTQTPKHLITATGQRVTLRCSPRSGDLSVYWYQQSLDQGLQFLIQYYNGEERAKGNILERFSAQQFPDLHSELNLSSLELGDSALYFCASSVGTSGSGGDTQYFGPGTRLTVL.

This clone was counted a single time. The gene calls are TRBV7-6 and TRBJ2-1, with a weak D call TRBD2 (5 bases). Germline assignment: CDR1 SGHVS and CDR2 FNYEAQ. This CDR3 is 14 amino acids long. Trimming took off 5 bases at V and 5 bases at J, with 13 bases between the two ends. CDR3 loop: CASSQFGGDNEQFF. CDR3 nucleotide sequence: TGTGCCAGCAGCCAGTTCGGAGGAGACAATGAGCAGTTCTTC.

This rearrangement joins TRBV5-1 to TRBJ1-2; 7 nucleotides line up with TRBD1. The CDR3 runs to 18 residues. Looked up from germline, CDR1 is SGHRS and CDR2 is YFSETQ. V lost 4 bases to trimming and J lost 4 bases; unmatched junction nucleotides: 19. The DNA of the CDR3 is TGCGCCAGCAGCCGCGGGGGAGACAGGGCCCTTGATTCCTATGGCTACACCTTC. Translating it yields CASSRGGDRALDSYGYTF.

The chain links TRBV4-1 to TRBJ2-1, with 12 bases identical to TRBD2. CDR1 and CDR2 (germline): MGHRA, YSYEKL. V lost 2 bases and J lost 10; bases outside the gene matches: 9. The CDR3 has 16 residues. CDR3 amino acids: CASSQPTSGRLSEQFF. The CDR3 coding sequence is TGCGCCAGCAGCCAACCAACTAGCGGGAGGTTGTCGGAGCAGTTCTTC.

About this clone itself: Other DNA sequences from this sample encode an identical CDR3 as well. The chain combines TRBV5-1 with TRBJ2-7, with D hard to call. Germline CDR1 and CDR2: SGHRS and YFSETQ. The CDR3 contains 12 residues. V lost 5 bases and J lost 4, with 10 bases in between. The CDR3 DNA reads as TGCGCCAGCAGTTCACCCGGTTACGAGCAGTACTTC. Encoded protein: CASSSPGYEQYF.

The chain links TRBV5-1 to TRBJ2-7; TRBD1 is a possible D gene (7 bases). In germline, CDR1 is SGHRS, CDR2 YFSETQ. V shed 4 bases and J shed 5 bases, with 22 bases lying between them. The CDR3 spans 16 residues. The CDR3: CASSPLRQGLADEQYF. DNA of the CDR3: TGCGCCAGCAGCCCTCTTCGACAGGGACTGGCCGACGAGCAGTACTTC.

The CDR3 loop reads CASSRGSGSLQYF. The DNA for the CDR3 is TGTGCCAGCAGCCGGGGGAGCGGGAGTCTGCAGTATTTT. The rearrangement uses TRBV7-9 and TRBJ2-3; 8 bases align to TRBD2. V lost 5 bases and J lost 11; bases outside the gene matches: 9. The CDR3 sequence is 13 residues long. Looked up from germline, CDR1 is SEHNR and CDR2 is FQNEAQ (reference sequence). The whole variable domain, filled in from reference TRBV7-9 and TRBJ2-3, reads DTGVSQNPRHKITKRGQNVTFRCDPISEHNRLYWYRQTLGQGPEFLTYFQNEAQLEKSRLLSDRFSAERPKGSFSTLEIQRTEQGDSAMYLCASSRGSGSLQYFGPGTRLTVL.

To note about this clone: The sample holds other DNA sequences that translate to the same CDR3. The V gene is TRBV9, the J gene TRBJ2-6; no reliable D call. Germline assignment: CDR1 SGDLS and CDR2 YYNGEE. CDR3 length: 15 amino acids. The V and J ends lost 2 bases and 0 bases respectively, with 6 bases between them. Here the CDR3 reads CASSVDLSGANVLTF. The CDR3, as DNA: TGTGCCAGCAGCGTCGATCTCTCTGGGGCCAACGTCCTGACTTTC.

This chain uses TRBV5-6 with TRBJ1-1, with TRBD1 as a possible D gene (5 bases). This CDR3 is 13 amino acids long. The V end lost 1 base, the J end lost 8 bases, and 12 bases lay between the germline ends. Germline V lookup: CDR1 SGHDT, CDR2 YYEEEE. The CDR3: CASSLYSTDEAFF. The DNA for the CDR3 is TGTGCCAGCAGCTTGTATTCGACAGACGAAGCTTTCTTT.

The chain has TRBV15 and TRBJ2-2, with D possibly called TRBD1 or TRBD2 (7 bases each). Trimming left V 2 bases short and J 3 bases short, with 22 bases between. Germline V CDR1 and CDR2: LNHNV, YYDKDF (reference sequence). The CDR3 is 19 residues long. Written as DNA, the CDR3 is TGTGCCACCAGCAGATCCCCCAGGGAGGGGGCATGGGACACCGGGGAGCTGTTTTTT. Its translation: CATSRSPREGAWDTGELFF.